The table lists the clone carrying this T cell receptor beta chain with many counts. Its specificity is not known. The source of the sample is a study of breast tumors, draining lymph nodes, adjacent tissues. Findings and limits, study-wide: Compared with basal-like, luminal-like tumors shared significantly more repertoire with nontumor tissue. Most tumor T cells seemingly derive from lymph node, then expand in tumor.

V lost 2 bases to trimming and J lost 5 bases, with 15 bases between them. The CDR3 contains 16 residues. Germline V gene lookup returns CDR1 MGHRA and CDR2 YSYEKL. Samples came from axillary lymph nodes draining the breast cancer. TCRdb redid the calling of the multiplex PCR reads with MiXCR, one entry per CDR3 protein. The data contain 100,000 to 150,000 distinct CDR3 sequences, about 20% of them singletons. The sequence derives from a female donor with breast cancer. Some clones in this sample may be carry-over from other donors' samples. Sequenced material: axillary lymph node tissue. The chain recombines TRBV4-1 with TRBJ1-4; no definite D call. The CDR3 DNA is TGCGCCAGCAGCCAAAGTAAGCCAGGTGCAAATGAAAAACTGTTTTTT. Its protein product is CASSQSKPGANEKLFF.